The 31 T cell receptor beta chains listed next were all sequenced from one sample in a study of CD8 T cells in ankylosing spondylitis. TCRdb called the 5' RACE reads again in MiXCR, with one record for every CDR3 protein. The repertoire holds about 300,000 distinct CDR3 sequences, with approximately 10% as singletons. Sequenced input: blood, either unsorted or a sorted T cell fraction (not recorded which). The source is a female donor with ankylosing spondylitis or in good health (not recorded which).

This clonotype was observed many times. The chain uses TRBV7-2 and TRBJ1-6; D not resolved. From germline, CDR1 is SGHTA and CDR2 FQGNSA. The CDR3 has 15 residues. V lost 4 bases and J 8 bases, leaving 15 bases between the germline ends. This chain's CDR3 is CASSSRTLTDSPLHF. For the CDR3, the DNA is TGTGCCAGCAGCTCCCGGACCCTCACCGATTCACCCCTCCACTTT.

This clonotype was seen a handful of times. The chain is built from TRBV2 and TRBJ2-2, with TRBD2 matching 8 bases. Germline values: CDR1 SNHLY, CDR2 FYNNEI. Trimming removed 4 bases from V and 5 bases from J; junction bases left unmatched: 6. The CDR3 has 15 residues. CDR3 sequence: CASSVKREITGELFF. Here the CDR3 DNA reads TGTGCCAGCAGTGTCAAGCGGGAGATTACCGGGGAGCTGTTTTTT.

This clonotype was counted at least ten times. The chain combines TRBV5-1 with TRBJ2-1; 13 bases match TRBD2. In germline, CDR1 is SGHRS, CDR2 YFSETQ. J gave up 7 bases and V 3 bases, and 7 bases lay outside the gene matches. The CDR3 is 16 residues long. Here the CDR3 DNA reads TGCGCCAGCAGCTCCCGCCCGGGACTAGCGGGGAATGAGCAGTTCTTC. Amino acid sequence: CASSSRPGLAGNEQFF. The full variable domain, rest sourced from reference TRBV5-1 and TRBJ2-1, is KAGVTQTPRYLIKTRGQQVTLSCSPISGHRSVSWYQQTPGQGLQFLFEYFSETQRNKGNFPGRFSGRQFSNSRSEMNVSTLELGDSALYLCASSSRPGLAGNEQFFGPGTRLTVL.

The sample holds many counts of this clonotype. The chain combines TRBV6-1 with TRBJ2-3, with D perhaps assigned TRBD1 or TRBD2 (5 bases each). The CDR3 runs 14 residues. The V gene's germline CDR1 is MNHNS and CDR2 SASEGT. Deletions cut 6 bases from V and 4 bases from J, with 14 bases between. CDR3 in DNA: TGTGCCAGCAGGGGTGGGAGAGGGGCAGATACGCAGTATTTT. Protein sequence: CASRGGRGADTQYF.

This clonotype has just a few counts. The chain recombines TRBV27 with TRBJ2-5; TRBD2 agrees at 7 bases. J gave up 4 bases and V 10 bases, and 3 bases lay outside the gene matches. Per germline, CDR1 MNHEY and CDR2 SMNVEV (reference sequence). The CDR3 is 11 residues long. CDR3 bases: TGTGCCACCTGGGGGGGAGAGACCCAGTACTTC. As protein: CATWGGETQYF.

There are a few counts of this clonotype. This chain joins TRBV2 and TRBJ2-7, with D possibly being TRBD2 (5 bases). V was trimmed by 6 bases and J by 6 bases, leaving 12 bases between them. This CDR3 is built from 12 residues. Looked up from germline, CDR1 is SNHLY and CDR2 is FYNNEI. CDR3 DNA: TGTGCCAGCAGGGACTCCATAATCGAGCAGTACTTC. Its protein is CASRDSIIEQYF.

The gene calls are TRBV19 and TRBJ2-2; 9 bases map to TRBD2. The V gene's germline CDR1 is LNHDA and CDR2 SQIVND (reference sequence). J lost 7 bases, V lost 2 bases, and 5 bases had no gene match. This CDR3 has 15 residues. For the CDR3, the DNA is TGTGCCAGTAGTATACTAGCGGGAAGAGGCGGGGAGCTGTTTTTT. This sequence encodes CASSILAGRGGELFF.

The CDR3 DNA reads as TGTGCCTGGAGTGTCTCAGTAGGGAACACTGAAGCTTTCTTT. Protein: CAWSVSVGNTEAFF. The chain carries TRBV30 and TRBJ1-1; D is unresolved. Per the germline V gene, CDR1 is GTSNPN and CDR2 is SVGIG (reference sequence). The CDR3 totals 14 residues. V lost 0 bases to trimming and J lost 1 base, with 9 bases between them. Using reference TRBV30 and TRBJ1-1 for the parts outside the CDR3, the full variable domain is SQTIHQWPATLVQPVGSPLSLECTVEGTSNPNLYWYRQAAGRGLQLLFYSVGIGQISSEVPQNLSASRPQDRQFILSSKKLLLSDSGFYLCAWSVSVGNTEAFFGQGTRLTVV.

This clonotype appeared many times. V is TRBV6-5 and J is TRBJ1-4; no reliable D call. Germline CDR1 and CDR2: MNHEY and SVGAGI. Between the trimmed V and J ends, which lost 0 bases and 7 bases, there was a span of 12 bases. CDR3 length: 15 amino acids. This CDR3 is CASSYSGPASEKLFF. The CDR3 coding sequence is TGTGCCAGCAGTTACTCAGGACCTGCGAGTGAAAAACTGTTTTTT.

V is TRBV27 and J is TRBJ2-5, with TRBD2 as a possible D gene (6 bases). The V gene's germline CDR1 is MNHEY and CDR2 SMNVEV (reference sequence). The CDR3 runs to 13 residues. V was shortened by 6 bases and J by 4 bases, with 12 bases between the two germline ends. CDR3 sequence (DNA): TGTGCCAGCAGAAGAACCGGGGGAGAGACCCAGTACTTC. This sequence encodes CASRRTGGETQYF.

This clonotype has a count of ten or more. The V and J genes are TRBV20-1 and TRBJ2-3, with D hard to call. Germline V gene sequence: CDR1 DFQATT, CDR2 SNEGSKA (reference sequence). The CDR3 spans 11 residues. V dropped 4 bases and J dropped 7 bases, with 9 bases sitting between them. CDR3 amino acids: CSAIGGHTQYF. CDR3 nucleotide sequence: TGCAGTGCTATCGGTGGACATACGCAGTATTTT.

This clonotype has a handful of counts. V usage is TRBV14 and J usage is TRBJ2-1; the match to TRBD2 covers 9 bases. The ends lost 1 base at V and 9 bases at J; junction bases unmatched: 7. The CDR3 has 15 amino acids. Germline V lookup: CDR1 SGHDN, CDR2 FVKESK. CDR3: CASSQGLAGLGEQFF. CDR3 DNA sequence: TGTGCCAGCAGCCAAGGGCTAGCGGGACTGGGTGAGCAGTTCTTC.

Details on this clonotype: This may come from a read error, since a much larger clone is one base off. The gene calls are TRBV20-1 and TRBJ2-1, with D maybe TRBD2 (6 bases). The CDR3 sequence is 18 residues long. CDR1 is DFQATT and CDR2 is SNEGSKA in the germline V gene (reference sequence). The CDR3 here is CRATPGRRWLLAYNEQFF. CDR3 coding DNA: TGCCGTGCTACCCCGGGGAGGAGGTGGCTTTTAGCCTACAATGAGCAGTTCTTC.

Many counts were recorded for this clonotype. V usage is TRBV28 and J usage is TRBJ2-1, with a tentative D call TRBD2 (6 bases). The V and J ends lost 2 bases and 3 bases respectively, with 11 bases between them. CDR3 length equals 15 residues. Germline CDR1 reads MDHEN; CDR2 reads SYDVKM. The CDR3 loop is CASSLTGEIYNEQFF. DNA for the CDR3: TGTGCCAGCAGTTTAACGGGGGAGATCTACAATGAGCAGTTCTTC. Filled out from reference TRBV28 and TRBJ2-1, the complete variable domain reads DVKVTQSSRYLVKRTGEKVFLECVQDMDHENMFWYRQDPGLGLRLIYFSYDVKMKEKGDIPEGYSVSREKKERFSLILESASTNQTSMYLCASSLTGEIYNEQFFGPGTRLTVL.

This clonotype showed up many times. The CDR3 is CASSLDPTYGTGDGYTF. CDR3 nucleotide sequence: TGCGCCAGCAGCTTGGATCCTACCTACGGGACAGGGGATGGCTACACCTTC. The chain combines TRBV5-1 with TRBJ1-2; 10 positions match TRBD1. With 0 bases clipped from V and 6 bases from J, the junction kept 11 bases outside the gene matches. The CDR3 is 17 amino acids. CDR1 and CDR2 from the germline V gene are SGHRS and YFSETQ.

V and J are TRBV28 and TRBJ2-1, with D uncertain. The germline V gene has CDR1 MDHEN and CDR2 SYDVKM. V shed 5 bases and J shed 1 base, with 9 bases lying between them. The CDR3 runs to 14 residues. CDR3 DNA: TGTGCCAGCAGTGGTCTTGAGTCCTACAATGAGCAGTTCTTC. This gives the protein CASSGLESYNEQFF. Full variable domain (remainder filled in from reference TRBV28 and TRBJ2-1): DVKVTQSSRYLVKRTGEKVFLECVQDMDHENMFWYRQDPGLGLRLIYFSYDVKMKEKGDIPEGYSVSREKKERFSLILESASTNQTSMYLCASSGLESYNEQFFGPGTRLTVL.

The V call is TRBV11-2, the J call TRBJ2-2; a weak D match, TRBD2 (5 bases). The CDR3 loop spans 15 amino acids. The V and J ends lost 7 bases and 6 bases respectively, with 18 bases between them. The germline gives CDR1 SGHAT, CDR2 FQNNGV. CDR3 sequence: CASNLRRSGSGELFF. The CDR3 nucleotides read TGTGCCAGCAACCTTCGACGCTCGGGGTCCGGGGAGCTGTTTTTT.

This clonotype was seen at least ten times. The chain recombines TRBV20-1 with TRBJ2-3; weak D call: TRBD2 (5 bases). Germline loops: CDR1 DFQATT, CDR2 SNEGSKA (reference sequence). The CDR3 has 16 amino acids. V gave up 1 base and J gave up 0 bases, with 14 bases separating them. CDR3 coding DNA: TGCAGTGCTAGAGCCTGGGCGGGTTCTAGCACAGATACGCAGTATTTT. This encodes CSARAWAGSSTDTQYF.

This clonotype was seen repeatedly, ten times or more. The J gene is TRBJ2-1, the V gene TRBV11-2; TRBD1 might be the D (5 bases). The CDR3 is 16 residues long. Trimming pared 5 bases from V and 0 bases from J, leaving 14 bases between. Per the germline V gene, CDR1 is SGHAT and CDR2 is FQNNGV. CDR3 loop: CASSLLQGSSYNEQFF. The DNA of the CDR3 is TGTGCCAGCAGCCTCCTTCAGGGAAGCTCCTACAATGAGCAGTTCTTC.

There are many counts of this clonotype. The chain uses TRBV12-3 or TRBV12-4 and TRBJ2-7; TRBD2 might be the D (7 bases). This CDR3 comprises 14 residues. V lost 7 bases to trimming and J lost 0 bases, with 13 bases between them. The CDR3 sequence is CASTIGGPSYEQYF. In nucleotides, the CDR3 is TGTGCCAGCACAATCGGGGGGCCCTCCTACGAGCAGTACTTC.

This clonotype was recorded many times. The genes are TRBV20-1 and TRBJ2-7, with 7 bases identical to TRBD1. CDR3 length: 13 amino acids. The V segment lost 6 bases and the J segment 0 bases; nucleotides outside the gene matches: 5. Per germline, CDR1 DFQATT and CDR2 SNEGSKA (reference sequence). CDR3 sequence: CSARDSLSYEQYF. The CDR3 bases are TGCAGTGCCCGGGACAGCCTCTCCTACGAGCAGTACTTC.

V gene TRBV5-1 combines with J gene TRBJ2-7, with TRBD2 as a possible D gene (6 bases). V lost 4 bases and J 6 bases, leaving 17 bases between the germline ends. Germline CDR1 reads SGHRS; CDR2 reads YFSETQ. There are 14 residues in the CDR3. The CDR3 loop reads CASSPWGVSGEQYF. CDR3 coding DNA: TGCGCCAGCAGCCCATGGGGGGTTTCCGGCGAGCAGTACTTC.

This clonotype was recorded a few times. The chain carries TRBV11-2 and TRBJ1-2, with D unclear. The ends were cut back, 11 bases at V and 8 bases at J, with 15 bases in the middle. From germline, CDR1 is SGHAT and CDR2 FQNNGV. CDR3 length: 11 amino acids. This CDR3 reads CASLGVGGYTF. The CDR3 nucleotides are TGTGCCTCCCTGGGAGTAGGAGGCTACACCTTC.

Details on this clonotype: One end of the junction is discordant with germline, which a read error may explain. This chain links TRBV7-8 with TRBJ2-7; 7 bases align to TRBD2. CDR3 length: 14 residues. The germline V gene encodes CDR1 SGHVS and CDR2 FQNEAQ. The CDR3 bases are TGTGCCAGCAGCCTAGCGGCTCAGGTCTACGAGCAGTACTTC. Its protein product is CASSLAAQVYEQYF.

This clonotype has ten or more counts. The V and J genes are TRBV2 and TRBJ1-2; D gene uncertain. The CDR3 is made up of 13 amino acids. Between the trimmed V and J ends, which lost 2 bases and 2 bases, there was a span of 6 bases. Germline V gene sequence: CDR1 SNHLY, CDR2 FYNNEI. The CDR3 reads CASSEIGNYGYTF. CDR3 nucleotides: TGTGCCAGCAGTGAAATAGGGAACTATGGCTACACCTTC. The full variable domain, its missing parts supplied by reference TRBV2 and TRBJ1-2, is EPEVTQTPSHQVTQMGQEVILRCVPISNHLYFYWYRQILGQKVEFLVSFYNNEISEKSEIFDDQFSVERPDGSNFTLKIRSTKLEDSAMYFCASSEIGNYGYTFGSGTRLTVV.

As for this clonotype: A read error may be the cause here, since a much bigger clone is one base away. This chain joins TRBV29-1 and TRBJ2-2; 12 bases match TRBD1. The CDR3 is 13 residues long. CDR1 and CDR2 (germline): SQVTM, ANQGSEA. The CDR3 is CTAGQGATWELFF. The CDR3 bases are TGCACCGCGGGACAGGGGGCTACCTGGGAGCTGTTTTTT.

Many counts were recorded for this clonotype. J is TRBJ2-3 and V is TRBV20-1; D may be TRBD1 (5 bases). Germline CDR1 is DFQATT and CDR2 is SNEGSKA (reference sequence). CDR3 length: 13 amino acids. V shed 3 bases and J shed 6 bases, with 13 bases lying between them. Here the CDR3 reads CSASWQGSDTQYF. CDR3 nucleotides: TGCAGTGCTAGCTGGCAGGGTTCGGATACGCAGTATTTT.

The gene calls are TRBV15 and TRBJ2-7; perhaps TRBD2 as D (5 bases). The germline V gene encodes CDR1 LNHNV and CDR2 YYDKDF (reference sequence). This CDR3 is built from 14 residues. Deletions cut 3 bases from V and 6 bases from J, with 15 bases between. The CDR3 here is CATSSRSVGVEQYF. The CDR3 bases are TGTGCCACCAGCAGTCGATCAGTCGGGGTCGAGCAGTACTTC.

In this sample, this clonotype turned up many times. The chain uses TRBV5-1 and TRBJ1-3; TRBD1 might be the D (6 bases). The CDR3 spans 15 residues. Trimming removed 0 bases at V and 0 bases at J, with 7 bases between. The germline CDR1 and CDR2 sequences are SGHRS and YFSETQ. The CDR3 loop reads CASSLEGGSGNTIYF. The CDR3 DNA sequence: TGCGCCAGCAGCTTGGAAGGGGGCTCTGGAAACACCATATATTTT.

This clonotype was picked up many times. V usage is TRBV7-9 and J usage is TRBJ2-4; D call uncertain. This CDR3 comprises 13 residues. With 5 bases removed from V and 8 bases from J, the gap between germline ends came to 13 bases. Germline-derived CDR1 and CDR2 are SEHNR and FQNEAQ (reference sequence). As DNA, the CDR3 is TGTGCCAGCAGCCTCAGCGTTTTGGACATTCAGTACTTC. It yields the protein CASSLSVLDIQYF.

In this sample, this clonotype turned up a few times. The chain uses TRBV20-1 and TRBJ2-3; 10 nucleotides agree with TRBD1. The J segment lost 3 bases and the V segment lost 5 bases, leaving 5 bases of the junction unmatched. The CDR3 loop spans 14 amino acids. Per the germline V gene, CDR1 is DFQATT and CDR2 is SNEGSKA (reference sequence). CDR3 region: CSAGRQGATDTQYF. CDR3 sequence (DNA): TGCAGTGCTGGCAGACAGGGGGCAACAGATACGCAGTATTTT.